Included here is one T cell receptor beta chain sequence, with context. The CDR3 contains 15 residues. Looked up from germline, CDR1 is SGHRS and CDR2 is YFSETQ. V was trimmed by 4 bases and J by 9 bases, leaving 17 bases between them. Sequencing used immunoSEQ multiplex PCR; TCRdb keeps in-frame clones, though not all of them. The table includes 110,000 or so clones, about 85% detected once. This record comes from a study of blood T cell repertoires in COVID-19. Study as a whole: Material from acute and convalescent COVID-19 was sourced from the United States, Italy and Spain.

The gene calls are TRBV5-1 and TRBJ1-6, with a tentative D call TRBD1 (5 bases). The sequenced material came from peripheral blood. The sequence derives from a middle-aged man with acute or convalescent COVID-19. Here the CDR3 reads CASSLGGGEGSPLHF. For the CDR3, the DNA is TGCGCCAGCAGCCTTGGTGGAGGGGAAGGTTCACCCCTCCACTTT.